The T cell receptor beta chain under discussion was sequenced for a study of cytomegalovirus exposure and HLA in healthy donors. There are 20 residues in the CDR3. Germline assignment: CDR1 LNHDA and CDR2 SQIVND (reference sequence). V lost 6 bases and J lost 0, with 27 bases in between. PCR involved 60 Vbeta and 13 Jbeta primers. Here immunoSEQ multiplex PCR was the method, and the copy in TCRdb shows in-frame clones only, minus some. The top ten clones hold around 1.8% of a sample with about 150,000 clones, 86% of them seen once. Likely unrecorded immune exposures existed in these nominally healthy donors.

The sequence was collected from a young woman in good health and CMV-seronegative. Sequenced: PBMCs. J is TRBJ1-3 and V is TRBV19; D possibly corresponds to TRBD1 (6 bases). The CDR3 region is CASRRWGITDSKSSGNTIYF. CDR3 DNA: TGTGCCAGTAGGCGATGGGGAATTACGGACAGTAAGAGCTCTGGAAACACCATATATTTT.